This T cell receptor (beta chain) was captured in a study of CD8+ T cells in alopecia areata. The overall study: Treated patients received oral tofacitinib, 5 to 10 mg twice daily.

Study-level findings and limits: Among the top 100, expanded CD8+ clones, as well as scalp clonality, were significantly decreased by tofacitinib. Many expanded lesional clones persisted during tofacitinib (in both scalp and blood).

To note about this clone: Its specificity is unknown.

Stated treatment: oral pan-JAK inhibitor, 5-10 mg twice daily. Specimens obtained from alopecia areata patients comprised lesional scalp punch biopsies and peripheral blood. Extraction and reverse transcription of RNA yielded cDNA as the sequencing template. Here immunoSEQ multiplex PCR was the method, and the copy in TCRdb shows in-frame clones only, minus some. Among about 180,000 clones listed, less than 75% were seen once. The sequencing here drew on CD4+ T cells sorted from blood, taken at roughly week 58, from a patient treated with tofacitinib. The sequence was obtained from a human donor with alopecia areata.

The chain's CDR3 is CASRPAGGAQGEAFF. Here the CDR3 DNA reads TGCGCCAGCAGGCCGGCCGGTGGCGCACAGGGTGAAGCTTTCTTT. The chain links TRBV5-1 to TRBJ1-1; possible D gene TRBD1, 6 bases. The CDR3 runs to 15 residues. Looked up from germline, CDR1 is SGHRS and CDR2 is YFSETQ. Trimming removed 5 bases at V and 7 bases at J, with 21 bases between.